Sequencing of this T cell receptor beta chain was carried out in a study of CD8+ T cells in alopecia areata. General study findings and limits: Among the 100 top clones, expanded CD8+ clones, like scalp clonality, were significantly decreased by tofacitinib.

The length of the CDR3 is 14 residues. The germline V gene encodes CDR1 LGHNA and CDR2 YSLEER. V lost 3 bases, J lost 7 bases, and 4 bases stayed unmatched. Specified treatment: oral pan-JAK inhibitor, 5-10 mg twice daily. It was cDNA, reverse transcribed from extracted RNA, that served as the sequencing template. Profiling relied on immunoSEQ multiplex PCR, and the TCRdb table lists in-frame clones only, not all of them. The table includes fewer than 250,000 clones, over 55% detected once. This clone turned up a few times. Its target is not known. The TCR originated in a human donor with alopecia areata. The chain couples TRBV4-3 to TRBJ2-1, with TRBD2 matching over 9 bases. The specimen was CD4+ T cells sorted from blood, collected at week 24, from a patient treated with tofacitinib. The CDR3 region has the DNA TGCGCCAGCAGCCAGGCCACTAGCGGGAATGAGCAGTTCTTC. Translated: CASSQATSGNEQFF.